This entry lists 25 T cell receptor beta chains sequenced from one sample in a study of blood T cells in healthy people across ages. A second PCR of about 6 to 11 cycles used a sample-barcoded 5' primer and a J-beta primer mix. TCRdb analysed the 5' RACE reads with MiXCR anew, one entry per CDR3 protein. The sample yields 1.8 million or so distinct CDR3 sequences, about two fifths seen once. The specimen was blood. These receptors came from a human donor in good health.

This clonotype was seen a handful of times. The rearrangement uses TRBV7-2 and TRBJ2-3; no reliable D call. The CDR3 runs to 11 residues. The V gene's germline CDR1 is SGHTA and CDR2 FQGNSA. V gave up 3 bases and J gave up 10 bases, with 8 bases separating them. The DNA of the CDR3 is TGTGCCAGCAGCTTCAGCGCGGCGCAGTATTTT. Translated: CASSFSAAQYF.

This clonotype was picked up a small number of times. The junction departs from the called germline gene at one end, perhaps through a read error. The rearrangement links TRBV7-2 to TRBJ1-2; D is ambiguous. This CDR3 region has 13 residues. The germline V gene encodes CDR1 SGHTA and CDR2 FQGNSA. CDR3 region: CASSPRGYYGHTF. DNA for the CDR3: TGTGCCAGCAGCCCCAGAGGTTACTATGGCCACACCTTC.

This clonotype was observed a few times. The J gene is TRBJ2-5, the V gene TRBV6-5; D remains ambiguous. V lost 8 bases and J 11 bases, leaving 18 bases between the germline ends. This CDR3 contains 12 residues. Germline CDR1 MNHEY, CDR2 SVGAGI. The CDR3 here is CASGRSKLEQYF. The CDR3 DNA follows: TGTGCCAGCGGCAGGTCGAAACTTGAGCAGTACTTC.

This clonotype was recorded at least ten times. V and J are TRBV28 and TRBJ1-2; no clear D. The CDR3 runs 12 residues. Germline-derived CDR1 and CDR2 are MDHEN and SYDVKM. Trimming cost V 3 bases and J 4 bases, with 6 bases left between them. CDR3 loop: CASSFLGYGYTF. The CDR3 DNA reads as TGTGCCAGCAGTTTCTTAGGCTATGGCTACACCTTC.

This chain links TRBV4-3 with TRBJ2-3, with 10 bases identical to TRBD2. CDR1 LGHNA and CDR2 YSLEER come from the germline V gene. This CDR3 comprises 16 residues. V was clipped by 3 bases and J by 2 bases; unmatched bases: 5. The chain's CDR3 is CASSQLAGDNTDTQYF. CDR3 DNA: TGCGCCAGCAGCCAGCTAGCGGGGGATAACACAGATACGCAGTATTTT.

This clonotype was counted only a few times. This chain connects TRBV11-2 to TRBJ1-2; TRBD1 might be the D (6 bases). The CDR3 has 14 amino acids. Trimming shortened V by 3 bases and J by 8 bases, and 16 bases separated the two germline ends. The V gene's germline CDR1 is SGHAT and CDR2 FQNNGV. CDR3: CASSLEPGAKGYTF. Written as DNA, the CDR3 is TGTGCCAGCAGCTTGGAACCGGGGGCGAAAGGCTACACCTTC.

The rearrangement uses TRBV7-6 and TRBJ1-2; TRBD1 aligns across 7 bases. The germline V gene has CDR1 SGHVS and CDR2 FNYEAQ. The trim removed 5 bases at V and 5 bases at J, leaving 8 bases unmatched. CDR3 length: 14 amino acids. CDR3 residues: CASSHRQGVYGYTF. The CDR3, as DNA: TGTGCCAGCAGCCACCGGCAGGGGGTTTATGGCTACACCTTC. Supplemented by reference TRBV7-6 and TRBJ1-2, the full variable domain reads GAGVSQSPRYKVTKRGQDVALRCDPISGHVSLYWYRQALGQGPEFLTYFNYEAQQDKSGLPNDRFSAERPEGSISTLTIQRTEQRDSAMYRCASSHRQGVYGYTFGSGTRLTVV.

To note about this clonotype: At one boundary the junction diverges from the germline segment, which might be a read error. This chain links TRBV25-1 with TRBJ2-6; maybe TRBD1 (6 bases). The germline V gene has CDR1 MGHDK and CDR2 SYGVNS. This CDR3 region has 16 residues. DNA for the CDR3: TGTGCCGGCAGTGGTAGGGGGAGCTCTGGGGCCAACGTCCTGACTTTC. Amino acid sequence: CAGSGRGSSGANVLTF.

This clonotype was seen more than once but under ten times. The chain combines TRBV11-2 with TRBJ2-1; TRBD1 matches at 7 bases. The CDR3 sequence is 15 residues long. The germline V gene has CDR1 SGHAT and CDR2 FQNNGV. V shed 0 bases and J 7 bases; nucleotides not matched to a gene: 6. For the CDR3, the DNA is TGTGCCAGCAGCTTAGAGATGGACAGGATAAATGAGCAGTTCTTC. It specifies CASSLEMDRINEQFF.

This clonotype was seen only a few times. The chain combines TRBV9 with TRBJ1-2, with D perhaps TRBD1 (6 bases). This CDR3 is built from 18 residues. V was clipped by 3 bases and J by 8 bases, with 29 bases between them. Looked up from germline, CDR1 is SGDLS and CDR2 is YYNGEE. The CDR3 coding sequence is TGTGCCAGCAGCGGCGCGGGAAACGGACAGCAACCCGTCTGGGGCTACACCTTC. Residues: CASSGAGNGQQPVWGYTF.

V and J are TRBV12-3 or TRBV12-4 and TRBJ2-1; TRBD2 is a possible D gene (7 bases). The CDR3 consists of 14 residues. V shed 6 bases and J shed 8 bases, with 17 bases lying between them. Here the CDR3 reads CASSLSGGLYEQFF. CDR3 nucleotides: TGTGCCAGCAGCCTGTCGGGGGGCCTGTATGAGCAGTTCTTC.

This clonotype appeared once. The chain recombines TRBV3-1 with TRBJ2-7; possible D gene TRBD2, 6 bases. This CDR3 comprises 15 residues. V shed 6 bases and J shed 5 bases, with 20 bases lying between them. Germline V CDR1 and CDR2: LGHDT, YNNKEL (reference sequence). The CDR3 here is CASRLGRFRGNEQYF. The CDR3 coding sequence is TGTGCCAGCAGATTGGGAAGATTCCGGGGGAACGAGCAGTACTTC.

CDR3 nucleotide sequence: TGTGCCAGCAGCAACTCGGGGGAAAATGAAAAACTGTTTTTT. The encoded protein is CASSNSGENEKLFF. This chain links TRBV7-2 with TRBJ1-4; D possibly corresponds to TRBD1 (5 bases). There are 14 residues in the CDR3. Germline values: CDR1 SGHTA, CDR2 FQGNSA. The V and J ends lost 5 bases and 5 bases respectively, with 12 bases between them.

The rearrangement uses TRBV2 and TRBJ1-2; D is unresolved. The ends were cut back, 7 bases at V and 5 bases at J, with 11 bases in the middle. CDR3 length: 12 residues. The germline gives CDR1 SNHLY, CDR2 FYNNEI. The CDR3 loop is CASTAGLYGYTF. In DNA, the CDR3 is TGTGCCAGCACGGCCGGTCTATATGGCTACACCTTC.

The chain links TRBV14 to TRBJ2-5; 8 positions match TRBD2. CDR1 is SGHDN and CDR2 is FVKESK in the germline V gene. V lost 4 bases, J lost 11 bases, and 18 bases stayed unmatched. There are 16 residues in the CDR3. The CDR3 nucleotides are TGTGCCAGCAGCCGTTTACCCCCTAGGGCGGGGGGTGAGCAGTACTTC. It is translated as CASSRLPPRAGGEQYF.

This sequence joins TRBV10-3 and TRBJ1-1; possible D gene TRBD1, 6 bases. V shed 6 bases and J shed 5 bases, with 16 bases lying between them. The CDR3 extends over 14 amino acids. Germline values: CDR1 ENHRY, CDR2 SYGVKD. The CDR3 protein is CAIRNFPGETEAFF. CDR3 in DNA: TGTGCCATCAGGAATTTCCCAGGGGAAACTGAAGCTTTCTTT.

The rearrangement joins TRBV6-5 to TRBJ1-2; D remains unclear. V was pared by 5 bases and J by 6 bases, with 16 bases between. CDR1 is MNHEY, CDR2 SVGAGI, per germline. The length of the CDR3 is 14 residues. Here the CDR3 reads CASSAGEGFNGYTF. CDR3 DNA: TGTGCCAGCAGTGCCGGTGAGGGATTCAATGGCTACACCTTC.

J is TRBJ2-7 and V is TRBV5-1; possibly TRBD1 for D (5 bases). The V and J ends lost 3 bases and 5 bases respectively, with 12 bases between them. Germline V gene sequence: CDR1 SGHRS, CDR2 YFSETQ. The CDR3 has 13 residues. The CDR3 bases are TGCGCCAGCAGCTCGGCGTTAGGGGACGAGCAGTACTTC. Encoded protein: CASSSALGDEQYF. The full variable domain, with the rest looked up from reference TRBV5-1 and TRBJ2-7, is KAGVTQTPRYLIKTRGQQVTLSCSPISGHRSVSWYQQTPGQGLQFLFEYFSETQRNKGNFPGRFSGRQFSNSRSEMNVSTLELGDSALYLCASSSALGDEQYFGPGTRLTVT.

The V and J genes are TRBV6-5 and TRBJ1-2; D is undetermined. The V gene's germline CDR1 is MNHEY and CDR2 SVGAGI. Trimming pared 0 bases from V and 5 bases from J, leaving 10 bases between. The CDR3 runs to 14 residues. The CDR3 loop reads CASSYSIRSYGYTF. The CDR3 coding sequence is TGTGCCAGCAGTTACTCGATTCGATCTTATGGCTACACCTTC.

This clonotype was seen more than once but under ten times. One junction end does not reproduce the germline sequence, and a read error may be involved. The chain has TRBV9 and TRBJ2-1; TRBD2 might be the D (5 bases). CDR1 and CDR2 from the germline V gene are SGDLS and YYNGEE. The CDR3 is 15 amino acids. CDR3: CASSSSGPHFAGQFF. The CDR3 DNA follows: TGCGCCAGCAGCTCGTCCGGGCCCCACTTTGCGGGGCAGTTCTTC.

This chain joins TRBV7-2 and TRBJ1-6, with unresolved D. The CDR3 consists of 16 residues. Trimming took off 5 bases at V and 5 bases at J, with 16 bases between the two ends. Looked up from germline, CDR1 is SGHTA and CDR2 is FQGNSA. Here the CDR3 reads CASSRQARRDNSPLHF. CDR3 in DNA: TGTGCCAGCAGCCGCCAGGCTCGTCGAGATAATTCACCCCTCCACTTT.

The J gene is TRBJ1-2, the V gene TRBV29-1, with D perhaps TRBD1 (6 bases). CDR3 length: 13 residues. CDR1 is SQVTM, CDR2 ANQGSEA, per germline. The V and J ends lost 4 bases and 4 bases respectively, with 13 bases between them. The DNA for the CDR3 is TGCAGCGTTGGCACAGGACAGACCTATGGCTACACCTTC. Translated: CSVGTGQTYGYTF.

This clonotype was counted between two and nine times. V and J are TRBV20-1 and TRBJ1-1; tentatively, D is TRBD1 (5 bases). Germline CDR1 DFQATT, CDR2 SNEGSKA (reference sequence). Trimming took off 0 bases at V and 1 base at J, with 9 bases between the two ends. The CDR3 runs to 14 residues. Here the CDR3 reads CSARDPDRNTEAFF. In DNA, the CDR3 is TGCAGTGCTAGAGATCCCGACAGGAACACTGAAGCTTTCTTT.

The genes are TRBV14 and TRBJ2-7, with D unclear. This CDR3 region has 11 residues. V lost 2 bases, J lost 6 bases, and 5 bases lay in between. Germline CDR1 is SGHDN and CDR2 is FVKESK. CDR3: CASSQTTEQYF. The CDR3 DNA is TGTGCCAGCAGCCAAACTACCGAGCAGTACTTC.

This clonotype was observed many times. The chain carries TRBV29-1 and TRBJ2-7, with D possibly matching TRBD2 (8 bases). Trimming removed 3 bases from V and 2 bases from J, with 17 bases in between. Germline V lookup: CDR1 SQVTM, CDR2 ANQGSEA. This CDR3 region has 15 residues. This CDR3 is CSVESPGGGPYEQYF. In DNA form, the CDR3 reads TGCAGCGTTGAGTCCCCGGGAGGGGGCCCCTACGAGCAGTACTTC.